These 16 T cell receptor beta chains came from one sample sequenced in a study of blood T cell repertoires in COVID-19. This table comes from immunoSEQ multiplex PCR, and its TCRdb copy is limited to in-frame clones, with some not included. The data contain about 180,000 clones, 89% of them seen just once; the ten biggest clones take up 1.5% to 2%. The sample was peripheral blood. All receptors come from a man younger than 35 who had recovered from COVID-19.

This clone came up a few times. V and J are TRBV9 and TRBJ1-6; the D gene is possibly TRBD1 (5 bases). CDR1 and CDR2 from the germline V gene are SGDLS and YYNGEE. The CDR3 consists of 16 residues. Trimming removed 3 bases at V and 0 bases at J, with 10 bases between. CDR3 DNA sequence: TGTGCCAGCAGCGCACACGACAGCTCCTATAATTCACCCCTCCACTTT. Translated: CASSAHDSSYNSPLHF.

The V and J genes are TRBV29-1 and TRBJ2-1; 13 bases align to TRBD2. The junction had 4 bases not matched to a gene; V was cut back by 0 bases and J by 2 bases. The germline V gene has CDR1 SQVTM and CDR2 ANQGSEA. The CDR3 is 17 amino acids. CDR3 region: CSVEDQTSGRTYNEQFF. Here the CDR3 DNA reads TGCAGCGTTGAAGATCAGACTAGCGGGAGGACCTACAATGAGCAGTTCTTC.

V gene TRBV10-3 combines with J gene TRBJ2-7; TRBD2 matches at 13 bases. The CDR3 has 14 residues. Germline V lookup: CDR1 ENHRY, CDR2 SYGVKD. The V gene end was trimmed by 10 bases and the J gene end by 3 bases; junction bases not matched to a gene: 6. The CDR3 DNA is TGTGCCACACAAGGACTAGCGGGAGACTACGAGCAGTACTTC. Translated, it gives CATQGLAGDYEQYF.

The V call is TRBV7-3, the J call TRBJ2-1; no firm D call. The germline V gene encodes CDR1 SGHTA and CDR2 FQGTGA. The CDR3 is 11 amino acids. Trimming stripped 5 bases from V and 10 bases from J, with 9 bases between. DNA of the CDR3: TGTGCCAGCAGCCTCGGTCGGGAGCAGTTCTTC. The encoded protein is CASSLGREQFF.

The DNA of the CDR3 is TGTGCCAGCAGCTTAGAACAGGCCGAGAACACTGAAGCTTTCTTT. Translated, it gives CASSLEQAENTEAFF. The chain recombines TRBV7-9 with TRBJ1-1, with D tentatively TRBD1 (5 bases). CDR1 is SEHNR and CDR2 is FQNEAQ in the germline V gene (reference sequence). Trimming removed 1 base from V and 1 base from J, with 10 bases in between. CDR3 length: 15 residues.

The V and J genes are TRBV9 and TRBJ1-2; 8 nucleotides line up with TRBD1. CDR1 is SGDLS, CDR2 YYNGEE, per germline. The junction had 10 bases not matched to a gene; V was cut back by 0 bases and J by 6 bases. This CDR3 has 16 amino acids. CDR3 sequence (DNA): TGTGCCAGCAGCGTAGCTGGGCAGGGGGCGCGGGATGGCTACACCTTC. This gives the protein CASSVAGQGARDGYTF.

The chain uses TRBV19 and TRBJ2-7, with 7 positions matching TRBD1. The germline V gene has CDR1 LNHDA and CDR2 SQIVND (reference sequence). The J segment lost 6 bases and the V segment lost 3 bases, leaving 11 bases of the junction unmatched. CDR3 length: 15 residues. CDR3 in amino acids: CASSMSTGQTREQYF. The CDR3 nucleotides read TGTGCCAGTAGTATGTCGACAGGGCAGACTCGCGAGCAGTACTTC.

This clone was seen more than once but under ten times. The chain uses TRBV27 and TRBJ1-4; D is unclear. This CDR3 region has 14 residues. Per the germline V gene, CDR1 is MNHEY and CDR2 is SMNVEV (reference sequence). The V end lost 0 bases, the J end lost 4 bases, and 6 bases lay between the germline ends. The CDR3 region is CASSLSPLNEKLFF. In DNA form, the CDR3 reads TGTGCCAGCAGTTTATCTCCTCTTAATGAAAAACTGTTTTTT.

With regard to this clone: The sample contains more than one DNA sequence encoding this CDR3. V usage is TRBV18 and J usage is TRBJ2-7; TRBD1 matches at 8 bases. The CDR3 loop spans 13 amino acids. With V trimmed by 3 bases and J by 3 bases, 1 base remained unmatched. The V gene's germline CDR1 is KGHSH and CDR2 LQKENI. In DNA, the CDR3 is TGTGCCAGCTCACCCGGGACAGGCTACGAGCAGTACTTC. This encodes CASSPGTGYEQYF.

This chain connects TRBV5-1 to TRBJ2-7, with 8 bases identical to TRBD1. Germline V gene lookup returns CDR1 SGHRS and CDR2 YFSETQ. The V and J ends lost 1 base and 1 base, in that order; junction bases with no gene match: 4. The CDR3 spans 15 residues. The CDR3 DNA reads as TGCGCCAGCAGCTTGATGGGACAGGCATCCTACGAGCAGTACTTC. This codes for CASSLMGQASYEQYF. Filled out from reference TRBV5-1 and TRBJ2-7, the complete variable domain reads KAGVTQTPRYLIKTRGQQVTLSCSPISGHRSVSWYQQTPGQGLQFLFEYFSETQRNKGNFPGRFSGRQFSNSRSEMNVSTLELGDSALYLCASSLMGQASYEQYFGPGTRLTVT.

The V gene is TRBV11-2, the J gene TRBJ2-3, with 8 nucleotides matching TRBD1. CDR3 length: 15 residues. CDR1 is SGHAT, CDR2 FQNNGV, per germline. The V gene end was trimmed by 1 base and the J gene end by 0 bases; junction bases not matched to a gene: 0. The CDR3 DNA is TGTGCCAGCAGCTTAGGGGACAGGAGCACAGATACGCAGTATTTT. Translation: CASSLGDRSTDTQYF.

The chain uses TRBV9 and TRBJ2-3; the match to TRBD2 covers 13 bases. CDR3 length: 17 amino acids. With V trimmed by 3 bases and J by 6 bases, 10 bases remained unmatched. Germline V gives CDR1 SGDLS, CDR2 YYNGEE. CDR3 sequence reads: CASSARGLAGSSDTQYF. In nucleotides, the CDR3 is TGTGCCAGCAGCGCCCGGGGACTAGCGGGATCAAGCGATACGCAGTATTTT.

This CDR3 is CASSDTSGIEQYF. Written as DNA, the CDR3 is TGTGCCAGCAGTGATACTAGCGGAATCGAGCAGTACTTC. The chain recombines TRBV2 with TRBJ2-7; TRBD2 aligns across 8 bases. CDR1 and CDR2 from the germline V gene are SNHLY and FYNNEI. The CDR3 has 13 amino acids. V shed 3 bases and J 6 bases; nucleotides not matched to a gene: 4.

This clone turned up a few times. The rearrangement links TRBV4-3 to TRBJ2-7, with a weak D call TRBD2 (6 bases). Germline CDR1 is LGHNA and CDR2 is YSLEER. The length of the CDR3 is 15 residues. V was clipped by 4 bases and J by 2 bases, with 15 bases between them. CDR3 region: CASSRAVGEAYEQYF. CDR3 DNA: TGCGCCAGCAGCCGCGCCGTTGGGGAGGCCTACGAGCAGTACTTC.

There are a few counts of this clone. The V and J genes are TRBV4-3 and TRBJ1-1; D remains ambiguous. The length of the CDR3 is 13 residues. Trimming pared 0 bases from V and 7 bases from J, leaving 9 bases between. CDR1 is LGHNA, CDR2 YSLEER, per germline. This CDR3 reads CASSQDMSVEAFF. Written as DNA, the CDR3 is TGCGCCAGCAGCCAAGATATGTCGGTTGAAGCTTTCTTT.

This chain connects TRBV29-1 to TRBJ1-4, with D perhaps matching TRBD1 (5 bases). This CDR3 contains 16 residues. Between the trimmed V and J ends, which lost 5 bases and 7 bases, there was a span of 23 bases. CDR1 is SQVTM, CDR2 ANQGSEA, per germline. As DNA, the CDR3 is TGCAGCGTTCTGGCACCCGCGGGGCAGGGAAGTGAAAAACTGTTTTTT. Protein: CSVLAPAGQGSEKLFF.